Below, 7 T cell receptor beta chains from the same sample are listed, as sequenced in a study of Tregs in tolerant kidney transplant recipients. Libraries were prepared by immunoSEQ multiplex PCR; TCRdb keeps only in-frame clonotypes and omits some of them. The table records some 250,000 clones, about 80% of them present only once. Sequences were obtained from CD4+ T cells from blood. The receptors originated from a human donor in good health.

This clone was observed once. The rearrangement uses TRBV29-1 and TRBJ2-5, with 7 bases identical to TRBD1. J gave up 5 bases and V 4 bases, and 4 bases lay outside the gene matches. The CDR3 spans 12 residues. The V gene's germline CDR1 is SQVTM and CDR2 ANQGSEA. Here the CDR3 reads CSVAGGMETQYF. The DNA of the CDR3 is TGCAGCGTTGCAGGGGGAATGGAGACCCAGTACTTC. The full variable domain, its missing parts supplied by reference TRBV29-1 and TRBJ2-5, is SAVISQKPSRDICQRGTSLTIQCQVDSQVTMMFWYRQQPGQSLTLIATANQGSEATYESGFVIDKFPISRPNLTFSTLTVSNMSPEDSSIYLCSVAGGMETQYFGPGTRLLVL.

The V gene is TRBV4-1, the J gene TRBJ2-4; D possibly corresponds to TRBD2 (6 bases). Germline CDR1 and CDR2: MGHRA and YSYEKL. The CDR3 contains 18 residues. V was shortened by 0 bases and J by 0 bases, with 15 bases between the two germline ends. CDR3 amino acids: CASSQERIFGRAKNIQYF. The CDR3 DNA follows: TGCGCCAGCAGCCAAGAGCGAATCTTCGGGAGAGCCAAAAACATTCAGTACTTC.

The chain is built from TRBV11-2 and TRBJ2-1; D not resolved. The V gene lost 5 bases and the J gene lost 5 bases, with 4 bases spanning the gap. This CDR3 region has 11 residues. The V gene's germline CDR1 is SGHAT and CDR2 FQNNGV. CDR3 loop: CASSPHNEQFF. The CDR3, as DNA: TGTGCCAGCAGCCCCCACAATGAGCAGTTCTTC.

The chain joins TRBV7-2 to TRBJ2-3; D is undetermined. V lost 5 bases, J lost 6 bases, and 6 bases lay in between. The CDR3 runs 11 residues. Germline V gives CDR1 SGHTA, CDR2 FQGNSA. CDR3 residues: CASSRLDTQYF. The CDR3 DNA sequence: TGTGCCAGCAGCCGTCTTGATACGCAGTATTTT.

The rearrangement uses TRBV11-2 and TRBJ2-1; a weak D match, TRBD1 (5 bases). The CDR3 covers 16 residues. CDR1 and CDR2 (germline): SGHAT, FQNNGV. V lost 5 bases, J lost 4 bases, and 18 bases lay in between. CDR3 amino acids: CASSPRAGQLYNEQFF. In DNA form, the CDR3 reads TGTGCCAGCAGCCCCCGTGCAGGGCAATTATACAATGAGCAGTTCTTC. Full variable domain (remainder filled in from reference TRBV11-2 and TRBJ2-1): EAGVAQSPRYKIIEKRQSVAFWCNPISGHATLYWYQQILGQGPKLLIQFQNNGVVDDSQLPKDRFSAERLKGVDSTLKIQPAKLEDSAVYLCASSPRAGQLYNEQFFGPGTRLTVL.

The chain links TRBV7-3 to TRBJ2-3; D is undetermined. The V gene's germline CDR1 is SGHTA and CDR2 FQGTGA. Trimming removed 1 base at V and 10 bases at J, with 6 bases between. There are 11 residues in the CDR3. The CDR3 bases are TGTGCCAGCAGCTTAAGAGGCCCGCAGTATTTT. This encodes CASSLRGPQYF.

This clone appeared once. The V and J genes are TRBV5-5 and TRBJ1-4; D call uncertain. This CDR3 spans 16 amino acids. The germline V gene encodes CDR1 SGHKS and CDR2 YYEKEE (reference sequence). V shed 0 bases and J shed 0 bases, with 9 bases lying between them. CDR3 DNA sequence: TGTGCCAGCAGCTTGGCGGAGGTCTCAACTAATGAAAAACTGTTTTTT. Its translation: CASSLAEVSTNEKLFF.